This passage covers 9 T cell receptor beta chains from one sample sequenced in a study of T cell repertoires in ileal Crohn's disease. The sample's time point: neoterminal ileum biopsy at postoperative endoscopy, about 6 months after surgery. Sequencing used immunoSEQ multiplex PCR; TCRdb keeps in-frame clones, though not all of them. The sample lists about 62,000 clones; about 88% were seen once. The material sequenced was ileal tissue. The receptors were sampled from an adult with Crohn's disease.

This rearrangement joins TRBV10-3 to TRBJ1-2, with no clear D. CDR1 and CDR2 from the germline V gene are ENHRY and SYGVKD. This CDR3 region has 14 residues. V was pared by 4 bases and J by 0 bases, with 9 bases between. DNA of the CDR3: TGTGCCATCAGTGGAAGGACTGCTAACTATGGCTACACCTTC. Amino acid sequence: CAISGRTANYGYTF.

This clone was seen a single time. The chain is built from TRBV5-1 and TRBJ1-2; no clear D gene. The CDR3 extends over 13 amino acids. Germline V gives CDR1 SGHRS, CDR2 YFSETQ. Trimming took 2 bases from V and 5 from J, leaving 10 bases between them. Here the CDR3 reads CASSFSSDYGYTF. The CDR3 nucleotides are TGCGCCAGCAGCTTTAGCAGTGATTATGGCTACACCTTC.

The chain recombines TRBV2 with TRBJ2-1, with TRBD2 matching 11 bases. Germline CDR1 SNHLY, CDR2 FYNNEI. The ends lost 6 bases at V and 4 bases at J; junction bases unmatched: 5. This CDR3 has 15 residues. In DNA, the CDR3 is TGTGCCAGCAGGATGACTAGCGGGGCTTACAATGAGCAGTTCTTC. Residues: CASRMTSGAYNEQFF.

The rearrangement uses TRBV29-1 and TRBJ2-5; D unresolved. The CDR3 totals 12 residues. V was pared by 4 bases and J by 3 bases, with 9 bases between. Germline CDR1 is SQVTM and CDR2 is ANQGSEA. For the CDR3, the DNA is TGCAGCGTTGTGGCTAGAGAAGAGACCCAGTACTTC. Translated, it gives CSVVAREETQYF.

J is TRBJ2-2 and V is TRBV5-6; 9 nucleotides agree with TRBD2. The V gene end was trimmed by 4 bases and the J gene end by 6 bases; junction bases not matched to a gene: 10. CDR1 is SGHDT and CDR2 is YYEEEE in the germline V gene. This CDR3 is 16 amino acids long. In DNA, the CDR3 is TGTGCCAGCAGCCCGGGCCTAGCGGGGACGTCCGGGGAGCTGTTTTTT. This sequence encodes CASSPGLAGTSGELFF.

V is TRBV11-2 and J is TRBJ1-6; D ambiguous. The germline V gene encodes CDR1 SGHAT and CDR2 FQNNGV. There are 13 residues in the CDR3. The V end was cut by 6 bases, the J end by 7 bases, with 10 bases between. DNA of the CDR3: TGTGCCAGCAGTTCATCCCCAAATTCACCCCTCCACTTT. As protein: CASSSSPNSPLHF.

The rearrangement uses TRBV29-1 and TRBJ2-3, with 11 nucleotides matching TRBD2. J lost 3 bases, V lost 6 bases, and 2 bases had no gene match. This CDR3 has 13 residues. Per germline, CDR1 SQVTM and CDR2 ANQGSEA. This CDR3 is CSVRLAGTDTQYF. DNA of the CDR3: TGCAGCGTCCGACTAGCGGGGACAGATACGCAGTATTTT.

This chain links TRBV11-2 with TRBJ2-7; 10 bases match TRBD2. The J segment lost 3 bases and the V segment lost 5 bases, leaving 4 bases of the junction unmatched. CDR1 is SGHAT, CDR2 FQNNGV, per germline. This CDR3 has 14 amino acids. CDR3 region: CASSQSSGSYEQYF. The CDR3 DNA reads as TGTGCCAGCAGCCAATCTAGCGGGAGCTACGAGCAGTACTTC.

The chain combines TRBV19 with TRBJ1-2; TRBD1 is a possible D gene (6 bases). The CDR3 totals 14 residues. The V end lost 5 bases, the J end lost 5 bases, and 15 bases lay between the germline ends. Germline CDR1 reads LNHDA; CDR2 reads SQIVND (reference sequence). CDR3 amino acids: CASSVTGETYGYTF. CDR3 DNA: TGTGCCAGTAGTGTGACAGGAGAAACATATGGCTACACCTTC.